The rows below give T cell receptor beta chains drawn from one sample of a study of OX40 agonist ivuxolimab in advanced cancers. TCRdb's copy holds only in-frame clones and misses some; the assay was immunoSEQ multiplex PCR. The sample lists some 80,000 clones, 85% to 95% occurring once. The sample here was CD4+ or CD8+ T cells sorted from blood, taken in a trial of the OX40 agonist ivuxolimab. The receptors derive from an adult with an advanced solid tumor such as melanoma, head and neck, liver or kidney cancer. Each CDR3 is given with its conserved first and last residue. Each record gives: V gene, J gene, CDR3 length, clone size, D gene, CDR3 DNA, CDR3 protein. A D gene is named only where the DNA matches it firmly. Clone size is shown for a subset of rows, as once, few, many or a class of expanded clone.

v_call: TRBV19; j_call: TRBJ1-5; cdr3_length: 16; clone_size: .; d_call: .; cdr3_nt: TGTGCCAGTAGTATAGTACTTCTCGATAGCAATCAGCCCCAGCATTTT; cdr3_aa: CASSIVLLDSNQPQHF
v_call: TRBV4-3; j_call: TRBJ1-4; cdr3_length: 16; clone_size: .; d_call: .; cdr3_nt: TGCGCCAGCAGCCAAGAGGCGACAGGCTTGGGTGAAAAACTGTTTTTT; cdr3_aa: CASSQEATGLGEKLFF
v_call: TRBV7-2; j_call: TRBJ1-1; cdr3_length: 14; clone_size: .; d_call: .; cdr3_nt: TGTGCCAGCAGCTTTCCAGGCGGGTGGACTGAAGCTTTCTTT; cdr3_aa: CASSFPGGWTEAFF
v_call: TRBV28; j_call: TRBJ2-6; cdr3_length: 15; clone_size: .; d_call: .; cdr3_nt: TGTGCCAGCAGTTTAAGACCTCAAGGGGCCAACGTCCTGACTTTC; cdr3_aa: CASSLRPQGANVLTF
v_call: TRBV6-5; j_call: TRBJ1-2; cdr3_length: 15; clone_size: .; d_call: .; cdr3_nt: TGTGCCAGCAGCCATTTTATTACAGGGACTGGTGGCTACACCTTC; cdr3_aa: CASSHFITGTGGYTF
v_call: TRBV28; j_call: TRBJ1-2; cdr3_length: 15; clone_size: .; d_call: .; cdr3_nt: TGTGCCAGCACCCTGGCCCAGGGGCCCTCATATGGCTACACCTTC; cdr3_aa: CASTLAQGPSYGYTF
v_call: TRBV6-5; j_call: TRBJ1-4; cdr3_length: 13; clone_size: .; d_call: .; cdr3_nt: TGTGCCACCTCCGGGGCATATAATGAAAAACTGTTTTTT; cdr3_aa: CATSGAYNEKLFF
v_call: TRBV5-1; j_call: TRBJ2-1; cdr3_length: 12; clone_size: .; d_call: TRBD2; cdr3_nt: TGCGCCAGCAGGATAGCGGGGAACGAGCAGTTCTTC; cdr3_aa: CASRIAGNEQFF
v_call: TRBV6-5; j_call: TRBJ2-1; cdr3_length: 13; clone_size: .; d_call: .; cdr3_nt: TGTGCCAGCAGTCTGACGGGTTACAATGAGCAGTTCTTC; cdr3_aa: CASSLTGYNEQFF
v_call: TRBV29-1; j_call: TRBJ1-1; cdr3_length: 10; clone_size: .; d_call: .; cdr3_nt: TGCAGCGTCGAAGTAGGTGAAGCTTTCTTT; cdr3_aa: CSVEVGEAFF
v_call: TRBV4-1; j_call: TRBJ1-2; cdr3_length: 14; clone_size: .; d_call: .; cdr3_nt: TGCGCCAGCAGCCAATTGGACACCAACTATGGCTACACCTTC; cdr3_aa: CASSQLDTNYGYTF
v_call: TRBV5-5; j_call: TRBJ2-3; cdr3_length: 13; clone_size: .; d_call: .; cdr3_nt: TGTGCCAGCAGCTTGGAAGGGTCAGATACGCAGTATTTT; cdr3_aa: CASSLEGSDTQYF
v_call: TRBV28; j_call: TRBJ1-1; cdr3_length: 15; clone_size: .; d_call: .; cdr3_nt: TGTGCCAGCAGTCCTCAATCGTCCCCTCGAGTCAGAGCTTTCTTT; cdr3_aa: CASSPQSSPRVRAFF
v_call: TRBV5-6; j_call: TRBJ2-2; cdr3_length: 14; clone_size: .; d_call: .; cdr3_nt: TGTGCCAGCAGCTGGACAGCGAACACCGGGGAGCTGTTTTTT; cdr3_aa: CASSWTANTGELFF
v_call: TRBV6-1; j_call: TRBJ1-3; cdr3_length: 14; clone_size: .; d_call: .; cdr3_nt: TGTGCCAGCAGGCAGACAGACTCTGGAAACACCATATATTTT; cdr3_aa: CASRQTDSGNTIYF
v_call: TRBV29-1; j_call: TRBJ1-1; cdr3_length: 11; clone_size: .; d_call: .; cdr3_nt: TGCAGCGTTGAAGACCATACCGGGGCTTTCTTT; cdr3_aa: CSVEDHTGAFF
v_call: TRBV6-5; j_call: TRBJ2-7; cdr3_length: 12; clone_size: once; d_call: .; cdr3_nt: TGTGCCAGCAGGTACTTAGGCTACGAGCAGTACTTC; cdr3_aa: CASRYLGYEQYF
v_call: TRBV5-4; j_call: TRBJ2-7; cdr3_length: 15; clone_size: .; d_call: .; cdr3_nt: TGTGCCAGCAGCACTTGGGGGGGGCTAGTAGGCGAGCAGTACTTC; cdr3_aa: CASSTWGGLVGEQYF